This T cell receptor beta chain originates from a study of glioma-infiltrating T cells. Findings and caveats of the study: Gliomas, especially low-grade, showed above-expected tissue-blood divergence; non-neoplastic patients showed below.

Germline lookup yields CDR1 MDHEN and CDR2 SYDVKM. This CDR3 spans 15 amino acids. This clonotype was observed once. Antigen unknown. A junction boundary mismatches the germline segment, possibly from a read error. Using RNA template, CDR3s of TCR alpha and beta were amplified with iRepertoire arm-PCR. Input was about 95-400 ng of tissue mRNA or PBMC total RNA. Via MiXCR, TCRdb re-called the multiplex PCR reads, giving one row per CDR3 protein. Of approximately 10,000 distinct CDR3 sequences detected, 50% to 65% appear once; the ten largest clones hold less than 25%. The sequence derives from a human donor with low-grade glioma or glioblastoma, undergoing nonglioma brain surgery, or in good health (not recorded which). This chain uses TRBV28 with TRBJ1-5; D is undetermined. Sequencing was done on a sample of glioma tissue, nonneoplastic brain tissue, or PBMCs (not recorded which). The CDR3 DNA reads TGTGCCAGCAGTTTCGGCCAGGCCTACAATCAGCCCCCGCATTTT. Translation: CASSFGQAYNQPPHF.